Listed here are 10 T cell receptor beta chains from one sample, sequenced in a study of T cell repertoires in cytomegalovirus infection (dated by TCRdb to between 2018 and 2021). Instrument used: Illumina HiSeq 1500. Clones were called with MiXCR by TCRdb after fastp trimmed the public reads at Q25, and only in-frame beta chains were retained. Entries that share a CDR3 protein sequence are merged under the most common genes and DNA. The sample has roughly 230,000 distinct CDR3 sequences on record, over 20% of them singletons. The ten biggest clones cover approximately 18% of the sample. The sample comprised CD8+ T cells from PBMCs. These receptor sequences come from a human donor in good health (CMV status not recorded). Some clones in this sample may be carry-over from other donors' samples.

This clonotype came up a few times. The rearrangement uses TRBV19 and TRBJ2-5; perhaps D is TRBD1 or TRBD2 (5 bases each). The CDR3 length is 13 residues. Germline values: CDR1 LNHDA, CDR2 SQIVND (reference sequence). V lost 4 bases, J lost 2 bases, and 8 bases lay in between. Written as DNA, the CDR3 is TGTGCCAGTAGTAGGGGACGGCAAGAGACCCAGTACTTC. This sequence encodes CASSRGRQETQYF.

This rearrangement joins TRBV10-3 to TRBJ1-6, with 7 nucleotides matching TRBD1. V was clipped by 3 bases and J by 7 bases; unmatched bases: 9. This CDR3 spans 16 amino acids. The germline gives CDR1 ENHRY, CDR2 SYGVKD. CDR3 sequence: CAISDLKTGINSPLHF. The CDR3 DNA is TGTGCCATCAGTGATTTGAAGACAGGGATCAATTCACCCCTCCACTTT.

The table lists this clonotype with a few counts. This chain uses TRBV2 with TRBJ2-3, with 7 bases fitting TRBD1. The V gene end was trimmed by 1 base and the J gene end by 0 bases; junction bases not matched to a gene: 1. Germline CDR1 is SNHLY and CDR2 is FYNNEI. CDR3 size: 15 residues. CDR3 protein: CASSEGQGSTDTQYF. The CDR3 DNA sequence: TGTGCCAGCAGTGAAGGACAGGGTAGCACAGATACGCAGTATTTT. The full variable domain, rest sourced from reference TRBV2 and TRBJ2-3, is EPEVTQTPSHQVTQMGQEVILRCVPISNHLYFYWYRQILGQKVEFLVSFYNNEISEKSEIFDDQFSVERPDGSNFTLKIRSTKLEDSAMYFCASSEGQGSTDTQYFGPGTRLTVL.

This clonotype was observed many times. The V call is TRBV6-5, the J call TRBJ2-1; possible D gene TRBD1, 7 bases. CDR1 is MNHEY and CDR2 is SVGAGI in the germline V gene. The CDR3 runs 13 residues. V lost 8 bases and J 7 bases, leaving 15 bases between the germline ends. The CDR3: CASGQGGSNEQFF. The CDR3 DNA reads TGTGCCAGCGGCCAGGGGGGTTCAAATGAGCAGTTCTTC.

The chain has TRBV20-1 and TRBJ2-7; 8 positions match TRBD1. The junction had 5 bases not matched to a gene; V was cut back by 2 bases and J by 2 bases. CDR1 and CDR2 (germline): DFQATT, SNEGSKA (reference sequence). The CDR3 has 14 amino acids. The CDR3 region is CSARPGQAPYEQYF. The CDR3 DNA reads TGCAGTGCTAGACCGGGACAGGCACCCTACGAGCAGTACTTC.

This clonotype was recorded a few times. The J gene is TRBJ2-1, the V gene TRBV7-9, with a tentative D call TRBD1 (6 bases). The V gene's germline CDR1 is SEHNR and CDR2 FQNEAQ (reference sequence). Trimming left V 3 bases short and J 5 bases short, with 20 bases between. The CDR3 contains 17 residues. The CDR3 sequence: CASSFQDSTYSNNEQFF. DNA of the CDR3: TGTGCCAGCAGCTTCCAGGACAGCACCTATTCCAACAATGAGCAGTTCTTC.

This clonotype was counted many times. The genes are TRBV7-6 and TRBJ2-7; TRBD1 matches 10 bases. J gave up 6 bases and V 4 bases, and 3 bases lay outside the gene matches. The CDR3 runs to 13 residues. CDR1 is SGHVS and CDR2 is FNYEAQ in the germline V gene. The CDR3 is CASSSRTGGEQYF. Here the CDR3 DNA reads TGTGCCAGCAGCTCTAGGACAGGGGGCGAGCAGTACTTC.

V usage is TRBV28 and J usage is TRBJ2-7, with D possibly TRBD1 on 5 matching bases. The CDR3 runs to 14 residues. Germline CDR1 and CDR2: MDHEN and SYDVKM. V gave up 1 base and J gave up 5 bases, with 12 bases separating them. The CDR3 region is CASSLFSRRDEQYF. The CDR3 coding sequence is TGTGCCAGCAGTTTATTCTCCCGCAGGGACGAGCAGTACTTC.

This clonotype has ten or more counts. V gene TRBV7-8 combines with J gene TRBJ2-1; 7 bases are a match to TRBD2. The CDR3 consists of 17 residues. Germline-derived CDR1 and CDR2 are SGHVS and FQNEAQ. The V segment lost 6 bases and the J segment 0 bases; nucleotides outside the gene matches: 11. The CDR3 here is CASRSRPAGSSYNEQFF. The CDR3, as DNA: TGTGCCAGCAGATCTCGTCCAGCGGGAAGCTCCTACAATGAGCAGTTCTTC.

This chain uses TRBV4-2 with TRBJ2-3; D is perhaps TRBD2 (6 bases). Trimming took off 4 bases at V and 0 bases at J, with 23 bases between the two ends. The CDR3 extends over 19 amino acids. CDR1 LGHNA and CDR2 YNFKEQ come from the germline V gene. The CDR3 reads CASSRDTLSGGDSTDTQYF. CDR3 coding DNA: TGTGCCAGCAGCCGAGATACCCTCTCAGGCGGGGATAGCACAGATACGCAGTATTTT.